These 4 T cell receptor beta chains were all obtained from the same sample, sequenced in a study of T cell responses to AZD1222 COVID-19 vaccine. Sequencing was performed with immunoSEQ multiplex PCR; in TCRdb, only in-frame clones are kept and a portion is missing. The sample has 120,000 or so clones, 80% to 90% seen once. The sample was peripheral blood, taken 28 days after the second AZD1222 dose. The source is an adult who received the AZD1222 COVID-19 vaccine.

In its sample, this clone was seen once. The chain employs TRBV7-9 and TRBJ1-3; D remains unclear. The CDR3 length is 14 residues. V shed 5 bases and J shed 9 bases, with 17 bases lying between them. CDR1 and CDR2 from the germline V gene are SEHNR and FQNEAQ (reference sequence). CDR3 in DNA: TGTGCCAGCAGCCGTCCCGGGCTTCCAAGCACCATATATTTT. It codes for CASSRPGLPSTIYF.

The rearrangement uses TRBV7-9 and TRBJ1-2; a possible D gene is TRBD1 (6 bases). CDR3 length: 16 amino acids. V gave up 2 bases and J gave up 4 bases, with 17 bases separating them. Germline values: CDR1 SEHNR, CDR2 FQNEAQ (reference sequence). CDR3 nucleotide sequence: TGTGCCAGCAGCTTAAGCCCCCCGACAGGCTCCTATGGCTACACCTTC. This sequence encodes CASSLSPPTGSYGYTF. The full variable domain, in which reference TRBV7-9 and TRBJ1-2 provide the parts outside the CDR3, is DTGVSQNPRHKITKRGQNVTFRCDPISEHNRLYWYRQTLGQGPEFLTYFQNEAQLEKSRLLSDRFSAERPKGSFSTLEIQRTEQGDSAMYLCASSLSPPTGSYGYTFGSGTRLTVV.

The chain has TRBV6-5 and TRBJ1-1; D remains ambiguous. The CDR3 runs to 14 residues. V was trimmed by 5 bases and J by 1 base, leaving 11 bases between them. Germline V lookup: CDR1 MNHEY, CDR2 SVGAGI. CDR3 bases: TGTGCCAGCAGTCGACATTCAGGGAACACTGAAGCTTTCTTT. Translated, it gives CASSRHSGNTEAFF.

The chain uses TRBV3-1 (or the pseudogene TRBV3-2) and TRBJ1-2, with D tentatively TRBD1 (6 bases). The CDR3 contains 14 residues. Between the trimmed V and J ends, which lost 1 base and 7 bases, there was a span of 13 bases. Germline assignment: CDR1 LGHDT and CDR2 YNNKEL (reference sequence). The CDR3, as DNA: TGTGCCAGCAGCCAAGTCGATGGGGGCTCTGGCTACACCTTC. Protein sequence: CASSQVDGGSGYTF.